Following are 10 T cell receptor beta chains from one sample sequenced in a study of shared clonotypes between healthy human individuals. The protocol was immunoSEQ multiplex PCR, while the TCRdb copy is restricted to in-frame clones and leaves out a portion. The table lists hundreds of thousands of clones, almost 97% of them singletons. Sequencing was done on a sample of naive CD4+ T cells sorted from blood. The subset is: CD45RA+ positively selected. The receptors derive from a woman in her 30s in good health.

This clone was seen just once. The V and J genes are TRBV4-1 and TRBJ1-1, with TRBD1 as a possible D gene (5 bases). Trimming stripped 1 base from V and 1 base from J, with 13 bases between. CDR3 length equals 16 residues. The V gene's germline CDR1 is MGHRA and CDR2 YSYEKL. The CDR3 bases are TGCGCCAGCAGCCAAGCCGGAACGCAGGGGAACACTGAAGCTTTCTTT. This translates into CASSQAGTQGNTEAFF.

This sequence joins TRBV29-1 and TRBJ2-3; D gene unclear. Germline loops: CDR1 SQVTM, CDR2 ANQGSEA. Trimming pared 4 bases from V and 6 bases from J, leaving 14 bases between. The CDR3 has 13 residues. CDR3 region: CSVVGRLADTQYF. CDR3 coding DNA: TGCAGCGTTGTAGGCCGACTGGCGGATACGCAGTATTTT.

The chain couples TRBV28 to TRBJ2-7, with TRBD1 matching over 7 bases. This CDR3 comprises 18 residues. CDR1 and CDR2 from the germline V gene are MDHEN and SYDVKM. V lost 1 base, J lost 0 bases, and 12 bases stayed unmatched. CDR3 bases: TGTGCCAGCAGTTTATCAGGTCGTCGGGACAGCTCCTCCTACGAGCAGTACTTC. This codes for CASSLSGRRDSSSYEQYF. The whole variable domain, filled in from reference TRBV28 and TRBJ2-7, reads DVKVTQSSRYLVKRTGEKVFLECVQDMDHENMFWYRQDPGLGLRLIYFSYDVKMKEKGDIPEGYSVSREKKERFSLILESASTNQTSMYLCASSLSGRRDSSSYEQYFGPGTRLTVT.

The chain has TRBV5-1 and TRBJ1-1; TRBD1 aligns across 10 bases. J gave up 5 bases and V 3 bases, and 4 bases lay outside the gene matches. The CDR3 totals 14 residues. Germline values: CDR1 SGHRS, CDR2 YFSETQ. Here the CDR3 reads CASSWDRGMTEAFF. The CDR3 region has the DNA TGCGCCAGCAGCTGGGACAGGGGTATGACTGAAGCTTTCTTT.

The chain combines TRBV15 with TRBJ2-3; TRBD2 might be the D (5 bases). The CDR3 runs to 16 residues. The germline CDR1 and CDR2 sequences are LNHNV and YYDKDF (reference sequence). Trimming pared 1 base from V and 1 base from J, leaving 12 bases between. CDR3 sequence (DNA): TGTGCCACCAGCAGAGCCCTAAGAGCGGGCACAGATACGCAGTATTTT. The encoded protein is CATSRALRAGTDTQYF.

CDR3 protein: CASSQDYTVNTEAFF. In DNA, the CDR3 is TGCGCCAGCAGCCAGGATTACACGGTGAACACTGAAGCTTTCTTT. The chain couples TRBV4-1 to TRBJ1-1; no definite D call. The CDR3 runs to 15 residues. CDR1 is MGHRA, CDR2 YSYEKL, per germline. Trimming cost V 3 bases and J 0 bases, with 11 bases left between them.

The V call is TRBV7-2, the J call TRBJ2-1; TRBD2 might be the D (6 bases). This CDR3 has 15 residues. Germline values: CDR1 SGHTA, CDR2 FQGNSA. With 1 base removed from V and 5 bases from J, the gap between germline ends came to 12 bases. CDR3 protein: CASSLVGSVDNEQFF. The CDR3 nucleotides are TGTGCCAGCAGCTTAGTCGGGAGCGTCGACAATGAGCAGTTCTTC.

This CDR3 reads CASSERDAYSPLHF. As DNA, the CDR3 is TGTGCCAGCAGCGAGCGGGACGCATATTCACCCCTCCACTTT. V usage is TRBV7-9 and J usage is TRBJ1-6; weak D call: TRBD1 (5 bases). The CDR3 extends over 14 amino acids. V gave up 5 bases and J gave up 8 bases, with 13 bases separating them. CDR1 is SEHNR and CDR2 is FQNEAQ in the germline V gene (reference sequence).

In DNA, the CDR3 is TGTGCCAGCTCACTTCGGCCGGGGAGGGTGGAGTACGAGCAGTACTTC. Protein sequence: CASSLRPGRVEYEQYF. J is TRBJ2-7 and V is TRBV18, with 7 nucleotides matching TRBD2. This CDR3 has 16 residues. CDR1 is KGHSH and CDR2 is LQKENI in the germline V gene. Trimming at V came to 4 bases and at J to 4 bases, leaving 13 bases not matched to a gene.

The V call is TRBV11-3, the J call TRBJ2-3, with 9 bases identical to TRBD2. Trimming cost V 1 base and J 4 bases; bases outside gene matches: 9. CDR3 length equals 17 residues. In germline, CDR1 is SGHNT, CDR2 YENEEA. The CDR3 sequence is CASSLAGSGRTADTQYF. CDR3 bases: TGTGCCAGCAGCTTAGCGGGCAGCGGGAGGACAGCAGATACGCAGTATTTT.